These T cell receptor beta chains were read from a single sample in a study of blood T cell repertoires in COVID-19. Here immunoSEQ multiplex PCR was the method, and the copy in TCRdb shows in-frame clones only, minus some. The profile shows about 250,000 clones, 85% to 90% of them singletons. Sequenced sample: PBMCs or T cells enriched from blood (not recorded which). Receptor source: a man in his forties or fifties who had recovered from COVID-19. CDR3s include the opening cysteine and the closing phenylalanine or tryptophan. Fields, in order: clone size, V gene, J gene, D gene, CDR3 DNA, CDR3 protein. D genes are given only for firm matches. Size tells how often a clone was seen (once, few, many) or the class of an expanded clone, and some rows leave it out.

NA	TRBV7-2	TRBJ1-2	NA	TGTGCCAGCAGCCCCGATGTCCGGTACCGGGGCTACACCTTC	CASSPDVRYRGYTF
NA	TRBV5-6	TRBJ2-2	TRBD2	TGTGCCAGCAGTTTGAGTCTCTCGGGGGGAGTCGGGGAGCTGTTTTTT	CASSLSLSGGVGELFF
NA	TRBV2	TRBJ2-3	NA	TGTGCCAGCAGTGAGCAGGCCGATACGCAGTATTTT	CASSEQADTQYF
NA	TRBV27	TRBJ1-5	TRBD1	TGTGCCAGCAGCTCGGGACAGGGGGCCCATAGCAATCAGCCCCAGCATTTT	CASSSGQGAHSNQPQHF
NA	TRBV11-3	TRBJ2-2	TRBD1	TGTGCCAGCAGCTTAGGTCCGGGACAGGGTGGAACCGGGGAGCTGTTTTTT	CASSLGPGQGGTGELFF
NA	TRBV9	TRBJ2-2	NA	TGTGCCAGCAGCGTCGACACCGGGGAGCTGTTTTTT	CASSVDTGELFF
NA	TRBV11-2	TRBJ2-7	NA	TGTGCCAGCAGCTTAGGAGGTGCGAAGGCGGACTACGAGCAGTACTTC	CASSLGGAKADYEQYF
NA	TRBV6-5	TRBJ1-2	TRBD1	TGTGCCAGCAGGACGGGACAGGACCTTCTATATGGCTACACCTTC	CASRTGQDLLYGYTF
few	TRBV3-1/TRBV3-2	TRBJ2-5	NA	TGTGCCAGCAGCCAAGATCTAGAGACCCAGTACTTC	CASSQDLETQYF
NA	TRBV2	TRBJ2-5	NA	TGTGCCAGCAGTGAGGGGCAGCGACAAGAGACCCAGTACTTC	CASSEGQRQETQYF
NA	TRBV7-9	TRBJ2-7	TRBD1	TGTGCCAGCAGCTTGGGACAGAGCTCCTACGAGCAGTACTTC	CASSLGQSSYEQYF
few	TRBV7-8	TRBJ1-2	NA	TGTGCCAGCAGCTCCCTCCCCGCTAACTATGGCTACACCTTC	CASSSLPANYGYTF
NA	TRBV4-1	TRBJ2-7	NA	TGCGCCAGCAGCCAAGATGTGGGGGCTGGATACGAGCAGTACTTC	CASSQDVGAGYEQYF
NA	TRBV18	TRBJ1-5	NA	TGTGCCAGCTCACCAGAGGAGGCTCAGCCCCAGCATTTT	CASSPEEAQPQHF
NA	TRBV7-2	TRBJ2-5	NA	TGTGCCAGCAGCCTTTCGAGGGGGGGCGAGACCCAGTACTTC	CASSLSRGGETQYF
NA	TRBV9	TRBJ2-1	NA	TGTGCCAGCAGCGTAACGATGACCCCCAGCGACAATGAGCAGTTCTTC	CASSVTMTPSDNEQFF
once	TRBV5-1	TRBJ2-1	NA	TGCGCCAGCAGCTACGGTTCCGGGAATGAGCAGTTCTTC	CASSYGSGNEQFF
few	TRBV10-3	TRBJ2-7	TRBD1	TGTGCCATCCACGGGGACAGGTGGGACGAGCAGTACTTC	CAIHGDRWDEQYF
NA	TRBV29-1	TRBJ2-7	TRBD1	TGCAGCGTGCATTGGACAGGCCAAAGCCACGAGCAGTACTTC	CSVHWTGQSHEQYF
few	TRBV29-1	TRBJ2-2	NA	TGCAGCGTCACAGGCTCAGTTAACACCGGGGAGCTGTTTTTT	CSVTGSVNTGELFF
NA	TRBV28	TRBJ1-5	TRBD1	TGTGCCAGCAGTTCTCCCGGGACAGGTTACAATCAGCCCCAGCATTTT	CASSSPGTGYNQPQHF
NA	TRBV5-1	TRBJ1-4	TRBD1	TGCGCCAGCAGCCCCTCAGGGGGCGGAGAAAAACTGTTTTTT	CASSPSGGGEKLFF
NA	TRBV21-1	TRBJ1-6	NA	TGTGCCAGCAGCAACCCTTCGTGCTCGGGACAGGTTTGTTCACCCCTCCACTTT	CASSNPSCSGQVCSPLHF